This TCR beta chain was sequenced in a study of T cells after yellow fever vaccination. Whole-study context: SMART-Seq v4 Ultra Low Input served to prepare low-cell-number fractions.

As TCR cDNA was made by 5'RACE template switching, a universal primer site and UMIs were added. MiXCR, run by TCRdb on the 5' RACE reads, gives a single entry per CDR3 protein. Of roughly 520,000 distinct CDR3 sequences listed, about a fifth are singletons. Germline values: CDR1 SGHRS, CDR2 YFSETQ. The V gene end was trimmed by 3 bases and the J gene end by 5 bases; junction bases not matched to a gene: 4. This CDR3 is built from 13 residues. Study findings and constraints: Most primary-vaccination clones recurred post-booster (just under 98% CD4, 88% CD8). One caveat is that FACS-sorted repertoires could contain abundant clonotypes contaminating from the bulk population.

In its sample, this clonotype was seen many times. Its antigen is still unknown. This clonotype was obtained from a man aged 18 to 30 who received the YFV17D yellow fever vaccine. The chain combines TRBV5-1 with TRBJ2-5; 7 nucleotides agree with TRBD1. The material was PBMCs, obtained more than 20 days after the first yellow fever vaccination. The CDR3, as DNA: TGCGCCAGCAGCTCGACAGGGCCGGAGACCCAGTACTTC. Amino acids: CASSSTGPETQYF.